Listed here are 23 T cell receptor beta chains from one sample, sequenced in a study of T cells in Graves' hyperthyroidism and ophthalmopathy. Regions amplified from RNA transcripts were the TCR beta CDR3 regions. First-round RT-PCR of the TCR CDR3 relied on the HTBI primer set. A single record per CDR3 protein comes from TCRdb applying MiXCR to the multiplex PCR reads. The sample carries 350,000 to 400,000 distinct CDR3 sequences, about 15% recorded once. Material: blood. The receptors were gathered from a woman between 55 and 75 years old with Graves' hyperthyroidism.

V and J are TRBV18 and TRBJ2-5; TRBD1 matches 8 bases. Germline-derived CDR1 and CDR2 are KGHSH and LQKENI. V gave up 3 bases and J gave up 5 bases; unmatched junction bases: 11. This CDR3 contains 16 residues. The CDR3 loop reads CASSPLGTGEGETQYF. CDR3 DNA: TGTGCCAGCTCACCCCTAGGGACAGGTGAAGGGGAGACCCAGTACTTC.

This clonotype appeared a few times. V and J are TRBV7-3 and TRBJ1-2; D might be TRBD1 (6 bases). Per germline, CDR1 SGHTA and CDR2 FQGTGA. V was clipped by 6 bases and J by 5 bases, with 13 bases between them. The length of the CDR3 is 13 residues. CDR3 nucleotide sequence: TGTGCCAGCAGTTACTCAGGGGTTTATGGCTACACCTTC. It codes for CASSYSGVYGYTF.

This clonotype turned up a few times. This may be a read error, as it is one base from a much larger clone. The J gene is TRBJ1-1, the V gene TRBV20-1, with TRBD1 matching over 7 bases. Germline V gene sequence: CDR1 DFQATT, CDR2 SNEGSKA (reference sequence). The CDR3 has 16 residues. The CDR3 DNA is TGCAGTGCTCCCAGCGGACAGGATGCCCTGAACGCTGAAGCTTTCTTT. As protein: CSAPSGQDALNAEAFF.

The rearrangement uses TRBV4-1 and TRBJ1-4, with 9 positions matching TRBD1. CDR1 and CDR2 from the germline V gene are MGHRA and YSYEKL. This CDR3 is 14 amino acids long. V lost 7 bases and J lost 7; bases outside the gene matches: 7. CDR3 sequence (DNA): TGCGCCAGCACTCTGGGACAGGGCGGTGAAAAACTGTTTTTT. Its protein product is CASTLGQGGEKLFF.

V and J are TRBV5-8 and TRBJ2-1, with a weak D call TRBD1 (5 bases). Germline CDR1 reads SGHTS; CDR2 reads YDEGEE. V was cut by 4 bases and J by 6 bases, with 11 bases left in between. The CDR3 extends over 13 amino acids. For the CDR3, the DNA is TGTGCCAGCAGCCCCCGCAGGGTCAATGAGCAGTTCTTC. Translation gives CASSPRRVNEQFF.

As for this clonotype: This could be a read error, since a much larger clone is one nucleotide away. The gene calls are TRBV5-4 and TRBJ2-5; a weak D match, TRBD2 (6 bases). CDR1 and CDR2 from the germline V gene are SGHNT and YYREEE (reference sequence). The CDR3 consists of 13 residues. The CDR3 DNA reads as TGTGCCAGCAGCTCGTTTTCTCGGGAGACCCGGTACTTC. Its translation is CASSSFSRETRYF.

This clonotype has a count of ten or more. The chain couples TRBV28 to TRBJ1-1, with no clear D. The CDR3 spans 14 residues. Per the germline V gene, CDR1 is MDHEN and CDR2 is SYDVKM. V gave up 4 bases and J gave up 4 bases, with 13 bases separating them. The DNA for the CDR3 is TGTGCCAGCAGTTCCGAGACGAGTTTCACTGAAGCTTTCTTT. Its translation is CASSSETSFTEAFF.

This clonotype was found many times. The rearrangement uses TRBV30 and TRBJ2-3, with D unclear. The V and J ends lost 0 bases and 9 bases respectively, with 10 bases between them. The length of the CDR3 is 12 residues. The V gene's germline CDR1 is GTSNPN and CDR2 SVGIG (reference sequence). CDR3 amino acids: CAWSVFLGTQYF. As DNA, the CDR3 is TGTGCCTGGAGTGTATTCCTCGGGACGCAGTATTTT.

The table lists this clonotype with a few counts. V usage is TRBV20-1 and J usage is TRBJ2-1, with 10 bases matching TRBD2. The ends lost 3 bases at V and 6 bases at J; junction bases unmatched: 5. Germline V gives CDR1 DFQATT, CDR2 SNEGSKA (reference sequence). The CDR3 totals 14 residues. DNA of the CDR3: TGCAGTGCTAGGACGTGGACTAGCGGCAATGAGCAGTTCTTC. This sequence encodes CSARTWTSGNEQFF.

This clonotype was detected ten times or more. This rearrangement joins TRBV2 to TRBJ2-3, with 7 bases lining up with TRBD1. Germline CDR1 reads SNHLY; CDR2 reads FYNNEI. Losses at the gene ends were 1 base for V and 5 bases for J; bases not matched to a gene: 3. The CDR3 length is 14 residues. CDR3 loop: CASSEVTGKDTQYF. The DNA of the CDR3 is TGTGCCAGCAGTGAAGTGACAGGGAAAGATACGCAGTATTTT.

This clonotype was observed a handful of times. The chain's CDR3 is CSTPRGRKLFF. Written as DNA, the CDR3 is TGCAGCACGCCCCGGGGGCGAAAACTGTTTTTT. The chain combines TRBV20-1 with TRBJ1-4; TRBD1 is a possible D gene (6 bases). Germline V lookup: CDR1 DFQATT, CDR2 SNEGSKA (reference sequence). The CDR3 length is 11 residues.

This clonotype was recorded at least ten times. The V call is TRBV29-1, the J call TRBJ2-2, with a weak D call TRBD1 (6 bases). The V end lost 7 bases, the J end lost 6 bases, and 9 bases lay between the germline ends. The germline CDR1 and CDR2 sequences are SQVTM and ANQGSEA. This CDR3 is built from 11 residues. The chain's CDR3 is CSAGVAGELFF. In DNA form, the CDR3 reads TGCAGCGCAGGGGTGGCCGGGGAGCTGTTTTTT.

This clonotype has at least ten counts. The chain is built from TRBV30 and TRBJ2-5; D unresolved. V lost 0 bases, J lost 5 bases, and 7 bases lay in between. The CDR3 totals 12 residues. Germline loops: CDR1 GTSNPN, CDR2 SVGIG (reference sequence). CDR3 bases: TGTGCCTGGAGTGTGGCTGTCGAGACCCAGTACTTC. Its protein product is CAWSVAVETQYF.

This clonotype has a handful of counts. The chain employs TRBV20-1 and TRBJ2-3; 14 nucleotides match TRBD2. The CDR3 is 18 residues long. V dropped 4 bases and J dropped 6; count of bases not matched to a gene: 15. CDR1 DFQATT and CDR2 SNEGSKA come from the germline V gene (reference sequence). The CDR3 spells CSAIHTSGTSGRPDTQYF. CDR3 DNA sequence: TGCAGTGCTATCCACACCTCCGGGACTAGCGGGAGACCGGATACGCAGTATTTT.

Only one count was recorded for this clonotype. The CDR3 spells CASSLRGAGSYEQYF. The CDR3 DNA reads TGTGCCAGCAGCTTAAGGGGGGCAGGGTCCTACGAGCAGTACTTC. The chain is built from TRBV5-6 and TRBJ2-7; D may be TRBD1 or TRBD2 (6 bases each). The CDR3 spans 15 residues. Trimming left V 2 bases short and J 1 base short, with 13 bases between. Germline V gives CDR1 SGHDT, CDR2 YYEEEE. Full variable domain (outside the CDR3, taken from reference TRBV5-6 and TRBJ2-7): DAGVTQSPTHLIKTRGQQVTLRCSPKSGHDTVSWYQQALGQGPQFIFQYYEEEERQRGNFPDRFSGHQFPNYSSELNVNALLLGDSALYLCASSLRGAGSYEQYFGPGTRLTVT.

Ten or more counts support this clonotype. In DNA form, the CDR3 reads TGCAGTGCTAGAGCGACAAGCGGTTACACAGATACGCAGTATTTT. Translating it yields CSARATSGYTDTQYF. This chain links TRBV20-1 with TRBJ2-3; D perhaps matches TRBD2 (5 bases). This CDR3 has 15 residues. Trimming took 1 base from V and 2 from J, leaving 13 bases between them. CDR1 DFQATT and CDR2 SNEGSKA come from the germline V gene (reference sequence).

This clonotype appeared many times. Written as DNA, the CDR3 is TGCGCCAGATGGACAGGGGGCTTGTATGGCTACACCTTC. Protein sequence: CARWTGGLYGYTF. The chain has TRBV10-1 and TRBJ1-2; 11 bases line up with TRBD1. The junction had 5 bases not matched to a gene; V was cut back by 9 bases and J by 5 bases. The CDR3 covers 13 residues. Germline V gene lookup returns CDR1 WNHNN and CDR2 SYGVQD (reference sequence).

There are many counts of this clonotype. This sequence joins TRBV27 and TRBJ2-1, with 7 bases lining up with TRBD2. V was pared by 1 base and J by 7 bases, with 10 bases of the junction left unmatched. Germline CDR1 reads MNHEY; CDR2 reads SMNVEV (reference sequence). The CDR3 totals 16 residues. In DNA, the CDR3 is TGTGCCAGCAGTTTATGGGGGGACTACCCTCGGAATGAGCAGTTCTTC. It encodes CASSLWGDYPRNEQFF.

The sample holds many counts of this clonotype. This chain uses TRBV10-1 with TRBJ2-7, with 9 positions matching TRBD1. V was pared by 7 bases and J by 2 bases, with 9 bases of the junction left unmatched. In germline, CDR1 is WNHNN, CDR2 SYGVQD (reference sequence). This CDR3 has 15 amino acids. In DNA, the CDR3 is TGCGCCAGCATTACATCCAGGGACAGGGCCTACGAGCAGTACTTC. Amino acid sequence: CASITSRDRAYEQYF.

In its sample, this clonotype was seen a few times. One junction end disagrees with the germline gene, perhaps due to a read error. This chain links TRBV13 with TRBJ2-7; D unclear. From germline, CDR1 is PRHDT and CDR2 FYEKMQ (reference sequence). The CDR3 loop spans 14 amino acids. The CDR3 DNA is TGTGCCAGCAGCGTAGGTCCAGGTACCTACGAGCAGTACTTC. This sequence encodes CASSVGPGTYEQYF. Together with reference TRBV13 and TRBJ2-7, the CDR3 gives the full variable domain: AAGVIQSPRHLIKEKRETATLKCYPIPRHDTVYWYQQGPGQDPQFLISFYEKMQSDKGSIPDRFSAQQFSDYHSELNMSSLELGDSALYFCASSVGPGTYEQYFGPGTRLTVT.

This clonotype was detected ten times or more. This rearrangement joins TRBV7-9 to TRBJ1-1; D gene ambiguous. V shed 5 bases and J shed 11 bases, with 18 bases lying between them. The CDR3 runs to 13 residues. Germline V gives CDR1 SEHNR, CDR2 FQNEAQ (reference sequence). CDR3 nucleotides: TGTGCCAGCAGCCCGCCTGCCCTTCTGACCGCTTTCTTT. Its protein product is CASSPPALLTAFF.

This clonotype occurred many times. The chain combines TRBV7-9 with TRBJ2-3, with 7 bases aligning to TRBD2. Trimming removed 6 bases from V and 0 bases from J; junction bases left unmatched: 3. This CDR3 has 14 residues. Per germline, CDR1 SEHNR and CDR2 FQNEAQ (reference sequence). The CDR3 DNA reads as TGTGCCAGCAGTTATAGCGGGAGCACAGATACGCAGTATTTT. It yields the protein CASSYSGSTDTQYF. The full variable domain, in which reference TRBV7-9 and TRBJ2-3 provide the parts outside the CDR3, is DTGVSQNPRHKITKRGQNVTFRCDPISEHNRLYWYRQTLGQGPEFLTYFQNEAQLEKSRLLSDRFSAERPKGSFSTLEIQRTEQGDSAMYLCASSYSGSTDTQYFGPGTRLTVL.

On this clonotype: Being one base from a much bigger clone, this may be a read error. The rearrangement links TRBV5-1 to TRBJ1-1, with 9 bases fitting TRBD1. From germline, CDR1 is SGHRS and CDR2 YFSETQ. This CDR3 spans 17 amino acids. J lost 3 bases, V lost 1 base, and 10 bases had no gene match. CDR3 bases: TGCGCCAGCAGCTTGAGTACAGGGGGCGGTTTGGACACTGAAGCTTTCTTT. This gives the protein CASSLSTGGGLDTEAFF.